This T cell receptor gamma chain was observed in a study of γδ T cells in repeated Plasmodium falciparum infection (dated by TCRdb to the early 2020s). Regarding the research as a whole: In the natural-infection arm, Malian children exposed to intense seasonal malaria transmission were enrolled and compared against age and gender matched Australian children. Five malaria-naive U.S. adults underwent four controlled human malaria infections by bites from P. falciparum NF54-infected Anopheles stephensi mosquitoes over approximately 600 days. Samples were collected from controlled-infection subjects at baseline, immediately before selected infections, and 21 days after each infection. Malian gammadelta TCR repertoires were analysed cross-sectionally during no-transmission periods and longitudinally across acute febrile malaria episodes. The study examined how repeated Plasmodium falciparum infection shapes the human gammadelta T cell repertoire, using natural infection in Mali and controlled human malaria infection. Summary of the overall study and its limitations: Vdelta2-negative gammadelta TCR repertoires from Malian children appeared more clonally expanded, less diverse and less shared than those of Australian children. Waves of new clonotype selection in Vdelta2-negative, largely Vdelta1+, gammadelta TCR repertoires appeared to be driven by repeated controlled infections. Across time and infection, the Vgamma9/Vdelta2+ TCR repertoires showed a highly stable polyclonal makeup, with many TCRgamma sequences overlapping between individuals. Because the controlled-infection cohort was small, analysis of inter-individual variability in gammadelta T cell responses was limited. The Malian cohort came from a small rural village of predominantly one ethnic group, limiting generalizability.

The library came from multiplex PCR. Instrument used: Illumina MiSeq. Every sorted gammadelta T cell sample had both its TCR gamma (TRG) and TCR delta (TRD) chains sequenced. The paper's processing steps were these. Repertoire analyses included clonotype tree plots, accumulated frequency of the top 20 clonotypes, diversity index (DI) and D75 metrics. TCRdb called clones afresh from the public reads with CATT; identical DNA rows were later merged. These V and J calls derive from TCRdb rather than the authors' analysis. This sample holds more than 12,000 gamma-chain clones; roughly 1.7% were observed only once. The ten top clones hold around 26% of the sample. Of note for this clone: Its antigen has not been determined. The DNA is left out, because the CDR3 cannot be placed on it with certainty; the CDR3 is given as TCRdb lists it. Other nucleotide sequences from this sample produce the same CDR3.

For bulk TCR repertoire analysis, Vgamma9/Vdelta2+ and Vdelta2-negative gammadelta T cell populations were flow-sorted out of peripheral blood mononuclear cells. The CDR3 goes from the cysteine to the phenylalanine over 35 residues. As encoded in the germline V gene (reference sequence), CDR1 is VTNTFY while CDR2 is YDVSTARD. The J gene is uncalled and the V gene is TRGV3. Material for sequencing was gamma-delta T cells from blood. This TCR was recovered from a pool of human donors (malaria-infected and uninfected, not separated). The CDR3 loop reads CATWDRRGLLDIIRNSLAVEQHLLSQVSIGRIQHF.